One and the same sample provided the 28 T cell receptor beta chains below, sequenced in a study of blood T cells in healthy people across ages. A second about 7 to 11 cycle PCR used barcoded and J-beta primers. TCRdb called the 5' RACE reads again in MiXCR, with one record for every CDR3 protein. The table has roughly 680,000 distinct CDR3 sequences, roughly 21% seen once. Material for sequencing was blood. These receptors all come from a man aged 70 or older in good health.

Here the CDR3 DNA reads TGTGCCAGCAGAACAGGGAGTTCACCCCTCCACTTT. Translating gives CASRTGSSPLHF. This chain joins TRBV28 and TRBJ1-6, with D possibly matching TRBD1 (6 bases). Germline assignment: CDR1 MDHEN and CDR2 SYDVKM. The V end was cut by 6 bases, the J end by 9 bases, with 9 bases between. The CDR3 spans 12 residues.

This clonotype was seen more than once but under ten times. CDR3 region: CSARYLAGGGVPDTQYF. Here the CDR3 DNA reads TGCAGTGCTAGGTACCTAGCGGGAGGGGGGGTCCCAGATACGCAGTATTTT. The chain has TRBV20-1 and TRBJ2-3, with 12 nucleotides matching TRBD2. This CDR3 spans 17 amino acids. Germline V gene data show CDR1 as DFQATT and CDR2 as SNEGSKA (reference sequence). With 3 bases clipped from V and 4 bases from J, the junction kept 11 bases outside the gene matches.

This chain joins TRBV28 and TRBJ2-1, with 11 positions matching TRBD2. This CDR3 has 16 residues. The germline V gene has CDR1 MDHEN and CDR2 SYDVKM. V gave up 6 bases and J gave up 4 bases; unmatched junction bases: 8. In nucleotides, the CDR3 is TGTGCCAGCAGGCATGGGACTAGCGGAAATTACAATGAGCAGTTCTTC. It codes for CASRHGTSGNYNEQFF. The full variable domain, rest sourced from reference TRBV28 and TRBJ2-1, is DVKVTQSSRYLVKRTGEKVFLECVQDMDHENMFWYRQDPGLGLRLIYFSYDVKMKEKGDIPEGYSVSREKKERFSLILESASTNQTSMYLCASRHGTSGNYNEQFFGPGTRLTVL.

The chain has TRBV10-2 and TRBJ2-3, with D possibly being TRBD1 or TRBD2 (5 bases each). V shed 2 bases and J shed 6 bases, with 21 bases lying between them. CDR1 and CDR2 from the germline V gene are WSHSY and SAAADI. The CDR3 totals 17 residues. The DNA of the CDR3 is TGCGCCAGCAGTGAGCCCGTAGGTGGGACCGCTCGGGATACGCAGTATTTT. This sequence encodes CASSEPVGGTARDTQYF.

This clonotype has more than one count but fewer than ten. In DNA, the CDR3 is TGTGCCAGCAGCCAAGCAGGTTTGGCGGGAGAGCAGTACTTC. It yields the protein CASSQAGLAGEQYF. V usage is TRBV3-1 and J usage is TRBJ2-5, with 7 nucleotides matching TRBD2. This CDR3 has 14 residues. V trimming: 1 base; J trimming: 11 bases; junction bases outside the gene matches: 10. Germline V lookup: CDR1 LGHDT, CDR2 YNNKEL (reference sequence).

As to this clonotype: One junction end does not reproduce the germline sequence, and a read error may be involved. The chain has TRBV20-1 and TRBJ2-5, with 7 bases matching TRBD2. Per germline, CDR1 DFQATT and CDR2 SNEGSKA (reference sequence). CDR3 size: 12 residues. The CDR3 nucleotides are TGCAGTGCCAGGGAGGGCCAACAGACCCAGTACTTC. Encoded protein: CSAREGQQTQYF.

The CDR3 loop reads CASSREVSDTQYF. CDR3 sequence (DNA): TGCGCCAGCAGCCGCGAGGTGTCAGATACGCAGTATTTT. The chain uses TRBV4-3 and TRBJ2-3; D not resolved. The CDR3 covers 13 residues. Per germline, CDR1 LGHNA and CDR2 YSLEER. V was clipped by 4 bases and J by 4 bases, with 9 bases between them.

The V and J genes are TRBV6-6 and TRBJ2-3, with 9 nucleotides matching TRBD2. CDR3 size: 15 residues. Unmatched junction bases numbered 5, after V lost 5 bases and J lost 2 bases. Germline V gene sequence: CDR1 MNHNY, CDR2 SVGAGI (reference sequence). This chain's CDR3 is CASSLIAGATDTQYF. In nucleotides, the CDR3 is TGTGCCAGCAGTCTTATAGCGGGAGCCACAGATACGCAGTATTTT.

This clonotype was seen more than once but under ten times. The V gene is TRBV5-1, the J gene TRBJ2-5, with TRBD2 matching 9 bases. In germline, CDR1 is SGHRS, CDR2 YFSETQ. Unmatched junction bases numbered 8, after V lost 0 bases and J lost 5 bases. CDR3 size: 16 residues. As DNA, the CDR3 is TGCGCCAGCAGCTTGGAAGGCGGACTAGCGAGGGAGACCCAGTACTTC. Encoded protein: CASSLEGGLARETQYF. The variable domain in full, completed from reference TRBV5-1 and TRBJ2-5, reads KAGVTQTPRYLIKTRGQQVTLSCSPISGHRSVSWYQQTPGQGLQFLFEYFSETQRNKGNFPGRFSGRQFSNSRSEMNVSTLELGDSALYLCASSLEGGLARETQYFGPGTRLLVL.

The chain combines TRBV18 with TRBJ2-1; 10 bases map to TRBD1. The V gene's germline CDR1 is KGHSH and CDR2 LQKENI. The CDR3 contains 15 residues. V lost 3 bases to trimming and J lost 7 bases; unmatched junction nucleotides: 6. The CDR3 sequence is CASSPDRGRENEQFF. The CDR3 nucleotides are TGTGCCAGCTCACCCGACAGGGGGCGGGAAAATGAGCAGTTCTTC.

The chain recombines TRBV5-1 with TRBJ2-7; D possibly matches TRBD1 or TRBD2 (5 bases each). This CDR3 contains 13 residues. The V end lost 4 bases, the J end lost 2 bases, and 10 bases lay between the germline ends. The germline CDR1 and CDR2 sequences are SGHRS and YFSETQ. This CDR3 is CASSRDPAYEQYF. The DNA of the CDR3 is TGCGCCAGCAGCCGGGACCCCGCCTACGAGCAGTACTTC.

This clonotype was observed a handful of times. The genes are TRBV7-9 and TRBJ2-7; D unclear. The germline V and J ends were trimmed by 3 bases and 0 bases, with 15 bases remaining between them. The CDR3 consists of 16 residues. Germline values: CDR1 SEHNR, CDR2 FQNEAQ (reference sequence). CDR3 DNA: TGTGCCAGCAGCTTCTTAGGGAATTCCGGCTCCTACGAGCAGTACTTC. Encoded protein: CASSFLGNSGSYEQYF. The entire variable domain, with the rest obtained from reference TRBV7-9 and TRBJ2-7, is as follows: DTGVSQNPRHKITKRGQNVTFRCDPISEHNRLYWYRQTLGQGPEFLTYFQNEAQLEKSRLLSDRFSAERPKGSFSTLEIQRTEQGDSAMYLCASSFLGNSGSYEQYFGPGTRLTVT.

This rearrangement joins TRBV7-6 to TRBJ2-7, with 7 positions matching TRBD1. V gave up 1 base and J gave up 1 base; unmatched junction bases: 4. Germline V gene data show CDR1 as SGHVS and CDR2 as FNYEAQ. The CDR3 is 15 amino acids. This CDR3 reads CASSLDPGQSYEQYF. The CDR3 DNA sequence: TGTGCCAGCAGCTTAGACCCGGGACAGTCCTACGAGCAGTACTTC. The complete variable domain, with remaining parts taken from reference TRBV7-6 and TRBJ2-7, reads GAGVSQSPRYKVTKRGQDVALRCDPISGHVSLYWYRQALGQGPEFLTYFNYEAQQDKSGLPNDRFSAERPEGSISTLTIQRTEQRDSAMYRCASSLDPGQSYEQYFGPGTRLTVT.

The chain uses TRBV28 and TRBJ2-7, with 8 bases identical to TRBD2. Germline V CDR1 and CDR2: MDHEN, SYDVKM. The V and J ends lost 6 bases and 3 bases, in that order; junction bases with no gene match: 7. The CDR3 has 14 amino acids. CDR3 loop: CASRPASGLYEQYF. The CDR3 DNA reads as TGTGCCAGCAGGCCGGCTAGCGGGCTCTACGAGCAGTACTTC. The whole variable domain, filled in from reference TRBV28 and TRBJ2-7, reads DVKVTQSSRYLVKRTGEKVFLECVQDMDHENMFWYRQDPGLGLRLIYFSYDVKMKEKGDIPEGYSVSREKKERFSLILESASTNQTSMYLCASRPASGLYEQYFGPGTRLTVT.

This clonotype has just a few counts. This rearrangement joins TRBV2 to TRBJ2-5; D possibly matches TRBD1 or TRBD2 (6 bases each). Trimming stripped 1 base from V and 4 bases from J, with 19 bases between. The CDR3 consists of 17 residues. CDR1 is SNHLY, CDR2 FYNNEI, per germline. CDR3 in DNA: TGTGCCAGCAGTGAAGGTTCAGGGGCGGGGTTCGGAGAGACCCAGTACTTC. Protein sequence: CASSEGSGAGFGETQYF.

The chain joins TRBV7-9 to TRBJ1-6, with D perhaps matching TRBD1 (5 bases). Trimming stripped 6 bases from V and 5 bases from J, with 11 bases between. The CDR3 spans 14 residues. Germline-derived CDR1 and CDR2 are SEHNR and FQNEAQ (reference sequence). This CDR3 is CASRKDRDNSPLHF. CDR3 sequence (DNA): TGTGCCAGCAGAAAAGACAGAGATAATTCACCCCTCCACTTT. Filled out from reference TRBV7-9 and TRBJ1-6, the complete variable domain reads DTGVSQNPRHKITKRGQNVTFRCDPISEHNRLYWYRQTLGQGPEFLTYFQNEAQLEKSRLLSDRFSAERPKGSFSTLEIQRTEQGDSAMYLCASRKDRDNSPLHFGNGTRLTVT.

This clonotype was seen a few times. The V and J genes are TRBV7-2 and TRBJ2-3; 14 bases are shared with TRBD2. CDR1 SGHTA and CDR2 FQGNSA come from the germline V gene. The CDR3 covers 18 residues. After removal of 0 bases from V and 4 bases from J, the junction contained 6 bases not matched to a gene. The CDR3 sequence: CASSLAGTSGRPPDTQYF. CDR3 nucleotide sequence: TGTGCCAGCAGCTTAGCAGGGACTAGCGGGAGACCCCCAGATACGCAGTATTTT. Together with reference TRBV7-2 and TRBJ2-3, the CDR3 gives the full variable domain: GAGVSQSPSNKVTEKGKDVELRCDPISGHTALYWYRQSLGQGLEFLIYFQGNSAPDKSGLPSDRFSAERTGGSVSTLTIQRTQQEDSAVYLCASSLAGTSGRPPDTQYFGPGTRLTVL.

The chain uses TRBV29-1 and TRBJ1-2; D gene unclear. Trimming removed 4 bases at V and 0 bases at J, with 9 bases between. The CDR3 loop spans 13 amino acids. CDR1 is SQVTM and CDR2 is ANQGSEA in the germline V gene. The DNA for the CDR3 is TGCAGCGTTGGGGCAGGAACTAACTATGGCTACACCTTC. Translation gives CSVGAGTNYGYTF.

The V call is TRBV4-1, the J call TRBJ2-6; D remains unclear. The CDR3 has 16 amino acids. V dropped 6 bases and J dropped 9 bases, with 21 bases sitting between them. The germline CDR1 and CDR2 sequences are MGHRA and YSYEKL. The DNA of the CDR3 is TGCGCCAGCAGTGGGGTAAGAGCTCTGGTAGGCAACGTCCTGACTTTC. Its protein is CASSGVRALVGNVLTF.

This rearrangement joins TRBV2 to TRBJ2-5; D is perhaps TRBD2 (7 bases). Germline assignment: CDR1 SNHLY and CDR2 FYNNEI. With 8 bases removed from V and 7 bases from J, the gap between germline ends came to 14 bases. The CDR3 covers 12 residues. The CDR3 is CASESGEGTQYF. CDR3 bases: TGTGCCAGCGAGTCAGGGGAGGGGACCCAGTACTTC.

This clonotype was picked up a small number of times. The chain is built from TRBV4-1 and TRBJ2-1; 8 nucleotides match TRBD2. CDR1 MGHRA and CDR2 YSYEKL come from the germline V gene. CDR3 length equals 17 residues. With V trimmed by 4 bases and J by 6 bases, 14 bases remained unmatched. The CDR3 DNA follows: TGCGCCAGCAGCCTCGCCCCAGCGGGAGTATCGGGCAATGAGCAGTTCTTC. Translation gives CASSLAPAGVSGNEQFF.

The rearrangement uses TRBV6-5 and TRBJ1-2; D not certain. V gave up 2 bases and J gave up 2 bases, with 6 bases separating them. CDR1 and CDR2 from the germline V gene are MNHEY and SVGAGI. This CDR3 comprises 13 residues. The DNA for the CDR3 is TGTGCCAGCAGTTACGGCAGGAACTATGGCTACACCTTC. Translating it yields CASSYGRNYGYTF.

The table lists this clonotype with many counts. The V gene is TRBV28, the J gene TRBJ2-6, with D possibly being TRBD2 (5 bases). The V end lost 5 bases, the J end lost 0 bases, and 8 bases lay between the germline ends. In germline, CDR1 is MDHEN, CDR2 SYDVKM. The CDR3 extends over 15 amino acids. The CDR3 spells CASSGGSSGANVLTF. The CDR3 nucleotides are TGTGCCAGCAGTGGAGGAAGCTCTGGGGCCAACGTCCTGACTTTC.

This clonotype has just a few counts. The chain has TRBV20-1 and TRBJ2-1, with TRBD2 identical over 9 bases. CDR1 is DFQATT, CDR2 SNEGSKA, per germline (reference sequence). This CDR3 contains 14 residues. J gave up 9 bases and V 2 bases, and 8 bases lay outside the gene matches. The DNA of the CDR3 is TGCAGTGCTAGACCGGGACTAGCAAGGAGTGAGCAGTTCTTC. It codes for CSARPGLARSEQFF.

In its sample, this clonotype was seen a few times. The rearrangement links TRBV5-1 to TRBJ2-5; TRBD1 matches 7 bases. CDR1 and CDR2 from the germline V gene are SGHRS and YFSETQ. V lost 1 base to trimming and J lost 5 bases; unmatched junction nucleotides: 8. This CDR3 is 15 amino acids long. The CDR3, as DNA: TGCGCCAGCAGCTTGCGAGACAGGGATGCGGAGACCCAGTACTTC. Translating gives CASSLRDRDAETQYF.

This rearrangement joins TRBV20-1 to TRBJ2-3, with TRBD2 matching 10 bases. Germline V gene lookup returns CDR1 DFQATT and CDR2 SNEGSKA (reference sequence). Germline trimming cut 5 bases from V and 5 bases from J; bases unmatched to any gene: 13. The CDR3 covers 16 residues. The CDR3 DNA reads TGCAGTGCTGCCCATCGTCTAGCGGGAGAGTTAGATACGCAGTATTTT. Translated: CSAAHRLAGELDTQYF.

The genes are TRBV20-1 and TRBJ1-2; D gene unclear. The germline V gene has CDR1 DFQATT and CDR2 SNEGSKA (reference sequence). Trimming cost V 6 bases and J 8 bases, with 16 bases left between them. The CDR3 extends over 12 amino acids. This chain's CDR3 is CSAPKGDEGYTF. In DNA form, the CDR3 reads TGCAGTGCCCCCAAGGGAGATGAAGGCTACACCTTC.

The V call is TRBV6-5, the J call TRBJ2-7; D is ambiguous. CDR3 length: 14 residues. Trimming shortened V by 0 bases and J by 5 bases, and 11 bases separated the two germline ends. The germline gives CDR1 MNHEY, CDR2 SVGAGI. The CDR3 spells CASSYSWGRNEQYF. The CDR3 coding sequence is TGTGCCAGCAGTTACTCCTGGGGTCGAAACGAGCAGTACTTC.